The 20 T cell receptor beta chains listed next were all sequenced from one sample in a study of blood T cell repertoires in COVID-19. Only in-frame clones appear in the TCRdb table, and some are missing; sequencing was by immunoSEQ multiplex PCR. The sample includes around 150,000 clones, about 90% of them seen just once. The sequenced sample was peripheral blood. These receptors were taken from a woman in her fifties or sixties with active or convalescent COVID-19.

The chain recombines TRBV14 with TRBJ1-1; D is possibly TRBD1 (6 bases). CDR3 size: 13 residues. From germline, CDR1 is SGHDN and CDR2 FVKESK. V was clipped by 3 bases and J by 6 bases, with 11 bases between them. The CDR3 DNA is TGTGCCAGCAGCCACACAGGGTTACCTGAAGCTTTCTTT. Translating gives CASSHTGLPEAFF.

The chain recombines TRBV9 with TRBJ2-1; 9 bases align to TRBD1. The length of the CDR3 is 14 residues. J lost 9 bases, V lost 3 bases, and 7 bases had no gene match. The germline gives CDR1 SGDLS, CDR2 YYNGEE. The CDR3 here is CASSAGQGVGEQFF. DNA for the CDR3: TGTGCCAGCAGCGCGGGACAGGGTGTTGGTGAGCAGTTCTTC.

The V and J genes are TRBV30 and TRBJ2-1; possible D gene TRBD2, 6 bases. The CDR3 contains 16 residues. With 0 bases removed from V and 0 bases from J, the gap between germline ends came to 12 bases. CDR1 and CDR2 from the germline V gene are GTSNPN and SVGIG (reference sequence). CDR3 DNA: TGTGCCTGGAGTGTATTCTGGGACTCCTCCTACAATGAGCAGTTCTTC. Translation: CAWSVFWDSSYNEQFF.

The chain has TRBV12-3 or TRBV12-4 and TRBJ1-2; tentatively, D is TRBD1 (5 bases). The CDR3 runs to 13 residues. Trimming pared 5 bases from V and 4 bases from J, leaving 11 bases between. The CDR3 nucleotides read TGTGCCAGCAGTCCCAGGGTTGGCTATGGCTACACCTTC. It encodes CASSPRVGYGYTF.

V usage is TRBV25-1 and J usage is TRBJ1-5, with D hard to call. The CDR3 runs to 16 residues. The V gene's germline CDR1 is MGHDK and CDR2 SYGVNS. The germline V and J ends were trimmed by 1 base and 1 base, with 11 bases remaining between them. CDR3 residues: CASSEFATGSNQPQHF. Here the CDR3 DNA reads TGTGCCAGCAGTGAATTCGCCACCGGGAGCAATCAGCCCCAGCATTTT.

The chain links TRBV18 to TRBJ1-4; 7 positions agree with TRBD1. Germline trimming cut 2 bases from V and 1 base from J; bases unmatched to any gene: 7. Per the germline V gene, CDR1 is KGHSH and CDR2 is LQKENI. This CDR3 region has 17 residues. The CDR3 region has the DNA TGTGCCAGCTCACCATACGACAGGGTGCAAACTAATGAAAAACTGTTTTTT. It specifies CASSPYDRVQTNEKLFF.

The chain combines TRBV4-1 with TRBJ1-2, with 9 bases fitting TRBD1. The CDR3 loop spans 15 amino acids. The germline gives CDR1 MGHRA, CDR2 YSYEKL. V lost 3 bases, J lost 2 bases, and 4 bases stayed unmatched. The CDR3 reads CASSHTGGENYGYTF. Here the CDR3 DNA reads TGCGCCAGCAGCCACACAGGGGGCGAGAACTATGGCTACACCTTC.

The chain recombines TRBV7-2 with TRBJ2-3; 11 bases line up with TRBD2. This CDR3 comprises 15 residues. V shed 9 bases, J shed 1 base, and the junction held 6 bases outside the gene matches. Looked up from germline, CDR1 is SGHTA and CDR2 is FQGNSA. The CDR3 sequence is CASKLLAGGTDTQYF. Written as DNA, the CDR3 is TGTGCCAGTAAATTACTAGCGGGGGGCACAGATACGCAGTATTTT.

J is TRBJ2-7 and V is TRBV20-1; D unclear. Trimming cost V 2 bases and J 3 bases, with 5 bases left between them. Germline CDR1 reads DFQATT; CDR2 reads SNEGSKA (reference sequence). The CDR3 has 11 amino acids. The CDR3 DNA reads TGCAGTGCTAGACAGGACTACGAGCAGTACTTC. This encodes CSARQDYEQYF.

The rearrangement links TRBV20-1 to TRBJ1-1; tentatively, D is TRBD1 (5 bases). The V gene lost 3 bases and the J gene lost 4 bases, with 12 bases spanning the gap. The CDR3 sequence is 13 residues long. Germline assignment: CDR1 DFQATT and CDR2 SNEGSKA (reference sequence). CDR3 loop: CSASGTGGTEAFF. The CDR3 region has the DNA TGCAGTGCTAGTGGGACGGGGGGCACTGAAGCTTTCTTT.

A note on this clone: This specimen includes other DNA sequences encoding the same CDR3. The chain carries TRBV12-3 or TRBV12-4 and TRBJ1-5; D is uncertain. The CDR3 has 12 residues. Trimming took off 5 bases at V and 3 bases at J, with 5 bases between the two ends. The CDR3 here is CASSPSNQPQHF. The DNA for the CDR3 is TGTGCCAGCAGTCCGTCCAATCAGCCCCAGCATTTT.

Comment on this clone: An end of the junction differs from the germline gene, which may be a read error. This chain's CDR3 is CASSRNERTNENLFF. CDR3 DNA: TGTGCCAGCTCTAGGAATGAAAGGACTAATGAAAATCTGTTTTTT. J is TRBJ1-4 and V is TRBV18; D is uncertain. From germline, CDR1 is KGHSH and CDR2 LQKENI. This CDR3 has 15 amino acids.

The genes are TRBV19 and TRBJ2-7; 8 bases match TRBD2. V lost 8 bases, J lost 2 bases, and 5 bases stayed unmatched. The germline V gene encodes CDR1 LNHDA and CDR2 SQIVND (reference sequence). The CDR3 has 13 amino acids. CDR3 region: CASASGSTYEQYF. In DNA, the CDR3 is TGTGCCAGTGCTAGCGGGTCCACCTACGAGCAGTACTTC.

The chain joins TRBV10-2 to TRBJ2-5; possibly TRBD1 for D (5 bases). Trimming cost V 0 bases and J 2 bases, with 16 bases left between them. The CDR3 spans 17 residues. Germline V CDR1 and CDR2: WSHSY, SAAADI. The CDR3 region is CASSESGQVSLQETQYF. The CDR3, as DNA: TGCGCCAGCAGTGAGTCGGGGCAGGTCTCCCTTCAAGAGACCCAGTACTTC.

This clone was found a few times. J is TRBJ1-1 and V is TRBV29-1, with a possible D match to TRBD1 (5 bases). Trimming pared 2 bases from V and 4 bases from J, leaving 11 bases between. Looked up from germline, CDR1 is SQVTM and CDR2 is ANQGSEA. The CDR3 is 13 residues long. CDR3: CSVENRFGTEAFF. CDR3 in DNA: TGCAGCGTTGAAAACAGGTTTGGCACTGAAGCTTTCTTT.

The gene calls are TRBV7-9 and TRBJ2-1, with TRBD1 as a possible D gene (6 bases). The V and J ends lost 0 bases and 4 bases respectively, with 10 bases between them. The CDR3 runs to 15 residues. Germline V gene lookup returns CDR1 SEHNR and CDR2 FQNEAQ (reference sequence). CDR3 loop: CASSLAGDIYNEQFF. CDR3 nucleotides: TGTGCCAGCAGCTTAGCGGGGGACATTTACAATGAGCAGTTCTTC.

The chain uses TRBV6-5 and TRBJ1-1, with D unclear. The CDR3 loop spans 14 amino acids. The V end lost 2 bases, the J end lost 2 bases, and 9 bases lay between the germline ends. CDR1 is MNHEY and CDR2 is SVGAGI in the germline V gene. CDR3 loop: CASSYGQRNTEAFF. DNA of the CDR3: TGTGCCAGCAGTTACGGGCAGAGAAACACTGAAGCTTTCTTT.

This clone was recorded a few times. The rearrangement joins TRBV7-2 to TRBJ1-1; D is possibly TRBD1 (5 bases). This CDR3 has 14 amino acids. Trimming removed 7 bases from V and 4 bases from J, with 16 bases in between. From germline, CDR1 is SGHTA and CDR2 FQGNSA. The CDR3 protein is CASTPYRGGTEAFF. DNA of the CDR3: TGTGCCAGCACTCCATACCGGGGGGGCACTGAAGCTTTCTTT. Full variable domain (remainder filled in from reference TRBV7-2 and TRBJ1-1): GAGVSQSPSNKVTEKGKDVELRCDPISGHTALYWYRQSLGQGLEFLIYFQGNSAPDKSGLPSDRFSAERTGGSVSTLTIQRTQQEDSAVYLCASTPYRGGTEAFFGQGTRLTVV.

This chain uses TRBV13 with TRBJ2-2, with TRBD2 matching over 15 bases. CDR3 size: 15 residues. Germline CDR1 is PRHDT and CDR2 is FYEKMQ (reference sequence). The V and J ends lost 4 bases and 6 bases, in that order; junction bases with no gene match: 0. The CDR3 DNA reads TGTGCCAGCAGCTGGACTAGCGGGGGGGCCGGGGAGCTGTTTTTT. Translation gives CASSWTSGGAGELFF.

The chain is built from TRBV7-9 and TRBJ2-7; TRBD1 might be the D (5 bases). The germline V gene encodes CDR1 SEHNR and CDR2 FQNEAQ (reference sequence). This CDR3 is built from 15 residues. V was shortened by 3 bases and J by 1 base, with 13 bases between the two germline ends. The DNA for the CDR3 is TGTGCCAGCAGCTTTCTACAGGATTCATCCTACGAGCAGTACTTC. Its protein is CASSFLQDSSYEQYF.